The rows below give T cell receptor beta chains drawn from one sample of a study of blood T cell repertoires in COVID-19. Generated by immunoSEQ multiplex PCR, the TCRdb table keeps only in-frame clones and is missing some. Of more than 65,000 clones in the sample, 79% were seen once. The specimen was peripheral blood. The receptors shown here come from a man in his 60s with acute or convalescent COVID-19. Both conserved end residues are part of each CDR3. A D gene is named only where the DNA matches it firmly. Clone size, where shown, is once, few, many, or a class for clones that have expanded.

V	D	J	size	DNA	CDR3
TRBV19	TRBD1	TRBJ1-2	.	TGTGCCAGTCTAAACTATAACAGGGGCGGTAACTATGGCTACACCTTC	CASLNYNRGGNYGYTF
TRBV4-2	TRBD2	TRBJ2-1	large	TGTGCCAGCAGCCAAGAAAAGCTAGCGGGGGACGAGCAGTTCTTC	CASSQEKLAGDEQFF
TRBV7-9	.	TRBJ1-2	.	TGTGCCAGCAGCCTACAGACCATCTATGGCTACACCTTC	CASSLQTIYGYTF
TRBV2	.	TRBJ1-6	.	TGTGCCAGCAGGGTCCGAGGGTTCATTTCACCCCTCCACTTT	CASRVRGFISPLHF
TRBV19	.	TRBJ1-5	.	TGTGCCAGTAGTCCCTGGGCAACCGGCAATCAGCCCCAGCATTTT	CASSPWATGNQPQHF
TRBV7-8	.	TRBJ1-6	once	TGTGCCAGCAGCCCCGATAGTTCACCCCTCCACTTT	CASSPDSSPLHF
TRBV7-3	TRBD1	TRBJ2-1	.	TGTGCCAGCAGCCTAGGGACAGACAATGAGCAGTTCTTC	CASSLGTDNEQFF
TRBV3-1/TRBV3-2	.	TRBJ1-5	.	TGTGCCAGCAGCCAACAGGGTAGTCAGCCCCAGCATTTT	CASSQQGSQPQHF
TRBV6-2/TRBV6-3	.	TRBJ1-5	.	TGTGCCAGCAGCCCGGGGGGGGGTCATAGCAATCAGCCCCAGCATTTT	CASSPGGGHSNQPQHF
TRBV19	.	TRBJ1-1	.	TGTGCCAGTGGCCAACCGACAGGCGTGGGTGAAGCTTTCTTT	CASGQPTGVGEAFF
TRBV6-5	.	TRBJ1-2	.	TGTGCCAGCAGTTACTCGGGGGGCTATGGCTACACCTTC	CASSYSGGYGYTF
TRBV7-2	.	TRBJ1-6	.	TGTGCCAGCAGCTTAGTTGGTGGCGGTTCACCCCTCCACTTT	CASSLVGGGSPLHF
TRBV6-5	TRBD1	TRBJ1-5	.	TGTGCCAGCACCCAACGACAGGGTTCCAACCAGCCCCAGCATTTT	CASTQRQGSNQPQHF
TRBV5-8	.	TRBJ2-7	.	TGTGCCAGCAGCCACTCGACAAGGGACAATTTCTACGAGCAGTACTTC	CASSHSTRDNFYEQYF
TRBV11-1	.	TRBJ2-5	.	TGTGCCAGCAGCCCACAATATGGGACCCAGTACTTC	CASSPQYGTQYF
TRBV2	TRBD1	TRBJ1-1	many	TGTGCCAGCAGCACAGGGGGCCTGAACACTGAAGCTTTCTTT	CASSTGGLNTEAFF
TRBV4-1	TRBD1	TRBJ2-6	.	TGCGCCAGCAGCCGAGACAGGGTCTCTGGGGCCAACGTCCTGACTTTC	CASSRDRVSGANVLTF
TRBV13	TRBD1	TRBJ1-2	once	TGTGCCAGCAGCTTAGTACAGGGGCTGGACTATGGCTACACCTTC	CASSLVQGLDYGYTF
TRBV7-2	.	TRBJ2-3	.	TGTGCCAGCAGCTTAGTGGGACAAACGCAGTATTTT	CASSLVGQTQYF
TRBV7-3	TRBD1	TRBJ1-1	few	TGTGCCAGCAGTTCAGGGGGGACTGAAGCTTTCTTT	CASSSGGTEAFF
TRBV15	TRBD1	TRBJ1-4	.	TGTGCCACCAGCATTCGGACAGGGACTAATGAAAAACTGTTTTTT	CATSIRTGTNEKLFF
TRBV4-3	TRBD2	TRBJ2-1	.	TGCGCCAGCAGCCCCCCCGGCAAGCGGGGAAACAATGAGCAGTTCTTC	CASSPPGKRGNNEQFF
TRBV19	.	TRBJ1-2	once	TGTGCCAGTAGTATCGTTCCCTATGGCTACACCTTC	CASSIVPYGYTF
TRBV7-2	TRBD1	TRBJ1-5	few	TGTGCCAGCAGCTCACAGGGGGGCGATCAGCCCCAGCATTTT	CASSSQGGDQPQHF
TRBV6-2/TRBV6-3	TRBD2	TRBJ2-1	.	TGTGCCAGCAGTTACTGGGCTAGCGGGGGCCCCTACAATGAGCAGTTCTTC	CASSYWASGGPYNEQFF
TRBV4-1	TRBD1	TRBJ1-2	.	TGCGCCAGCAGCTATCGACAGGGGAACTATGGCTACACCTTC	CASSYRQGNYGYTF
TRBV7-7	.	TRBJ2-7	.	TGTGCTAGCAGCTTGGCGGGACAGCGTTCCTACGAGCAGTACTTC	CASSLAGQRSYEQYF
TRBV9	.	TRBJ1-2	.	TGTGCCAGCAGCCCGGGGGGACCCCTGGAGGCGGGGGGCTACACCTTC	CASSPGGPLEAGGYTF
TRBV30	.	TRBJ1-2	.	TGTGCCTGGAGGGGATTGATTCGGGGCTATGGCTACACCTTC	CAWRGLIRGYGYTF
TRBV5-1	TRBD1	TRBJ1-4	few	TGCGCCAGCAGCTCCCGGGACAGTAATGAAAAACTGTTTTTT	CASSSRDSNEKLFF
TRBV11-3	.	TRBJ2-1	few	TGTGCCAGCAGCTGGGGGCTGGACTCCTACAATGAGCAGTTCTTC	CASSWGLDSYNEQFF
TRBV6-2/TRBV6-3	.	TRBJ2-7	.	TGTGCCAGCAGTTACGCCGGAGGCGGATCCACGAAAACAATATACGAGCAGTACTTC	CASSYAGGGSTKTIYEQYF
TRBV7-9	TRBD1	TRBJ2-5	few	TGTGCCAGCAGCCCAGGGGGACAGGGGGACGAGACCCAGTACTTC	CASSPGGQGDETQYF
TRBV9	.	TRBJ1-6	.	TGTGCCAGCAGCCCCCACGGGGTCGGAAATTCACCCCTCCACTTT	CASSPHGVGNSPLHF
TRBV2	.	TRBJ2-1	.	TGTGCCAGCAGTGAAGCACGGTTGTACAATGAGCAGTTCTTC	CASSEARLYNEQFF
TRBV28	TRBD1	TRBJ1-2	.	TGTGCCAGCAGTTTGCTACCGGGACAGGGACCATTCGCGGGAGGCTACACCTTC	CASSLLPGQGPFAGGYTF
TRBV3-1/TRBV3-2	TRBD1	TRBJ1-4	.	TGTGCCAGCAGCCCTCAGGGGGCTGGCGAAAAACTGTTTTTT	CASSPQGAGEKLFF
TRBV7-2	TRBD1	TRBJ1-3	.	TGTGCCAGCAGCCAGGGGACAGGGGGAAACACCATATATTTT	CASSQGTGGNTIYF
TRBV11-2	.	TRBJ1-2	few	TGTGCCAGCAGCTTCGGGGGAATAGGTGGCTACACCTTC	CASSFGGIGGYTF
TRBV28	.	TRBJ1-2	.	TGTGCCAGCAGCCCACCAGGACAGAACTATGGCTACACCTTC	CASSPPGQNYGYTF
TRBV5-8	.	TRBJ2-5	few	TGTGCCAGCGGGCGGGCCGGAGTGGGAGAGACCCAGTACTTC	CASGRAGVGETQYF
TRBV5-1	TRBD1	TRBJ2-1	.	TGCGCCAGCAGCCTGGGGGCAGGGGGCTTCAATGAGCAGTTCTTC	CASSLGAGGFNEQFF
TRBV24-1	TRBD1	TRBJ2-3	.	TGTGCCACCAGTGATGTGACCGGGACAGGACACACAGATACGCAGTATTTT	CATSDVTGTGHTDTQYF
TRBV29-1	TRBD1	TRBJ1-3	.	TGCAGCGTTGTCGGGACAGTCTCTGGAAACACCATATATTTT	CSVVGTVSGNTIYF
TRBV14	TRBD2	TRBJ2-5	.	TGTGCCAGCAGCCCCCCTGGACTAGCGGGGGGCAAAGAGACCCAGTACTTC	CASSPPGLAGGKETQYF
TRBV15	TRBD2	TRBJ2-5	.	TGTGCCACCAGCAGAGGGGTAGCGGGGACGTCCGAGACCCAGTACTTC	CATSRGVAGTSETQYF
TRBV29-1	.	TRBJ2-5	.	TGCAGCGTTGGGGCCGCCCAAGAGACCCAGTACTTC	CSVGAAQETQYF
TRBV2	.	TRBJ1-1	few	TGTGCCAGCAGTCCACAGGGTGAAGCTTTCTTT	CASSPQGEAFF
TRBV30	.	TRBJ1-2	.	TGTGCCTGCGGGATGACAATCCCCTATGGCTACACCTTC	CACGMTIPYGYTF
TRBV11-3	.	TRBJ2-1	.	TGTGCCAGCAGCCCCCGGGGAAGCTCCTACAATGAGCAGTTCTTC	CASSPRGSSYNEQFF
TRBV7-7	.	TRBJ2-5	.	TGTGCTAGCAGCTTAGGGAGTGCAGTGCTCTTCCAAGAGACCCAGTACTTC	CASSLGSAVLFQETQYF
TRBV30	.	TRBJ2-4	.	TGTGCCTGCCGACGAGGGGCCAAAAACATTCAGTACTTC	CACRRGAKNIQYF
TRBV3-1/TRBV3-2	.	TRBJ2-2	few	TGTGCAGCAGCCCTACAGGGTTGGGTAGTCACCGGGGAGCTGTTTTTT	CAAALQGWVVTGELFF
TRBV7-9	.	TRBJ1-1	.	TGTGCCAGCAGCTTATACGCAGACTACACTGAAGCTTTCTTT	CASSLYADYTEAFF
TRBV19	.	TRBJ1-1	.	TGTGCCAGTAGTATAGCCCGGACAGCTAACACTGAAGCTTTCTTT	CASSIARTANTEAFF
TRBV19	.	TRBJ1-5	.	TGTGCCAGTAGTATTTCGGGGAACAATCAGCCCCAGCATTTT	CASSISGNNQPQHF
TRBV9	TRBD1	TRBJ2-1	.	TGTGCCAGCAGCGTAGCTACGAGGGGGCTGGATGAGCAGTTCTTC	CASSVATRGLDEQFF
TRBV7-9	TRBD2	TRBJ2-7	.	TGTGCCAGCAGCCTATCGGGGGGGCGTAGCGAGCAGTACTTC	CASSLSGGRSEQYF
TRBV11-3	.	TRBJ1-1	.	TGTGCCAGCAGCCAATCTGCAGGGGTGGCTGAAGCTTTCTTT	CASSQSAGVAEAFF
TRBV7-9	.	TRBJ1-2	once	TGTGCCAGCAGCGTCTACGTCTCGCGAGGCGGCTACACCTTC	CASSVYVSRGGYTF